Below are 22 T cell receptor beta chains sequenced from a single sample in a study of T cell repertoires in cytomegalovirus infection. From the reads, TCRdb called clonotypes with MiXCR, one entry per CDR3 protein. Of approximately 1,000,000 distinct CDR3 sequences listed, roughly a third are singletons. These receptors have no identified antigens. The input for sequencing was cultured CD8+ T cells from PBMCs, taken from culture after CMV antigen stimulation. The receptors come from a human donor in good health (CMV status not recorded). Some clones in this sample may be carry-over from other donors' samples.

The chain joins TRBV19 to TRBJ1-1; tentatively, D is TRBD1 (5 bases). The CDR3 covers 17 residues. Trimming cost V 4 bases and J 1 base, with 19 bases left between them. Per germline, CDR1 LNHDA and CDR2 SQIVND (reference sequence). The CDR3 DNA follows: TGTGCCAGTAGTACCCCCCGACAGACTTATCGGAACACTGAAGCTTTCTTT. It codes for CASSTPRQTYRNTEAFF.

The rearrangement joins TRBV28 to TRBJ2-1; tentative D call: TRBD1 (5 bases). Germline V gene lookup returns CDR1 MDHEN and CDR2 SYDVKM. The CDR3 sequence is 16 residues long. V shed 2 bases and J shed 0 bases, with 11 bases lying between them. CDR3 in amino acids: CASSLPTEASYNEQFF. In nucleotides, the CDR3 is TGTGCCAGCAGTTTACCGACAGAGGCCTCCTACAATGAGCAGTTCTTC.

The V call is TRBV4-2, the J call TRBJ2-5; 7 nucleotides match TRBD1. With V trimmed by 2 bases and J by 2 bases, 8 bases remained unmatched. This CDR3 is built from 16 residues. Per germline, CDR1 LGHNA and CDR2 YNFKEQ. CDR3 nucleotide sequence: TGTGCCAGCAGCCAACATGGACAGGAGATTCAAGAGACCCAGTACTTC. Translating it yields CASSQHGQEIQETQYF.

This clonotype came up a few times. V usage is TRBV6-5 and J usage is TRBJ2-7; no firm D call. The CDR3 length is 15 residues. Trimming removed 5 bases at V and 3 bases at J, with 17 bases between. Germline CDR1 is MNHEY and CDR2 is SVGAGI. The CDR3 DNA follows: TGTGCCAGCAGTCCTCAGAACCCTCTCGGCTACGAGCAGTACTTC. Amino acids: CASSPQNPLGYEQYF.

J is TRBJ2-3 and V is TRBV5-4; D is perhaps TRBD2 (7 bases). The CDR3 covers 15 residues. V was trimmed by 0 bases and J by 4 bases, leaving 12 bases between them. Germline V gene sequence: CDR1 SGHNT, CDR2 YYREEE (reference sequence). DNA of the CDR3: TGTGCCAGCAGCTTGGAGGGGGGGGGTCCAGATACGCAGTATTTT. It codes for CASSLEGGGPDTQYF.

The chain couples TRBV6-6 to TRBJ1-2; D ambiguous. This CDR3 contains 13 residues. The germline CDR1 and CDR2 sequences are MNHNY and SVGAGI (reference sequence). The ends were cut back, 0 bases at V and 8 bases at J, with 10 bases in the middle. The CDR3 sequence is CASSYSKGSGYTF. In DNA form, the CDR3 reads TGTGCCAGCAGTTACTCGAAGGGATCGGGCTACACCTTC.

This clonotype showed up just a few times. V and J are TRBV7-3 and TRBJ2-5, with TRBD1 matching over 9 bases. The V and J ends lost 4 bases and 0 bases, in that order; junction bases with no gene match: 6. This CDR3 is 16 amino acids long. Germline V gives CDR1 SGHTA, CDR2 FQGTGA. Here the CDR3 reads CASSSTGQGYQETQYF. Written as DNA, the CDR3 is TGTGCCAGCAGCTCCACCGGACAGGGGTACCAAGAGACCCAGTACTTC.

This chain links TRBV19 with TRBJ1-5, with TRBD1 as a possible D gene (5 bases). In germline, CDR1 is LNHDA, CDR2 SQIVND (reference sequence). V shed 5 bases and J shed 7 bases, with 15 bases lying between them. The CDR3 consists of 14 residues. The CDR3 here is CASSAGTRGQPQHF. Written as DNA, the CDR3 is TGTGCCAGTAGTGCCGGGACCCGGGGACAGCCCCAGCATTTT.

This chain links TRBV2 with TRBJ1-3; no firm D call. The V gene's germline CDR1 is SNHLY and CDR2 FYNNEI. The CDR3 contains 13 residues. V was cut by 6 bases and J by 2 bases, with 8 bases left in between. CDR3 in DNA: TGTGCCAGCAGGGACCCGACTGGAAACACCATATATTTT. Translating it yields CASRDPTGNTIYF.

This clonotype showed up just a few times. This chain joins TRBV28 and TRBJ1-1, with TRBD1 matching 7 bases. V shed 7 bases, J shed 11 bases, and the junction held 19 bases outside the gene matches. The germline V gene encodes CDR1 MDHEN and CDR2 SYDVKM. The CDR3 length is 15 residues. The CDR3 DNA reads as TGTGCCAGCACCTATTCGACAGGGCCTCCACTGGGCGCTTTCTTT. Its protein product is CASTYSTGPPLGAFF.

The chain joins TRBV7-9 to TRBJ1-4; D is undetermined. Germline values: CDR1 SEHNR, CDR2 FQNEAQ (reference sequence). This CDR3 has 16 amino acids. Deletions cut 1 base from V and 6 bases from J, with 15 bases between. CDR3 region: CASSLGWTGSHEKLFF. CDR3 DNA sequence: TGTGCCAGCAGCTTAGGGTGGACCGGGAGTCATGAAAAACTGTTTTTT.

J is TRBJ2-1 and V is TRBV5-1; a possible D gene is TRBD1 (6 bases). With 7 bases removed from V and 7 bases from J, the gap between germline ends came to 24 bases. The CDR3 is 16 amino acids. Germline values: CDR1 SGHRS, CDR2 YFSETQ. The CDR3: CASWGTIRGSTNEQFF. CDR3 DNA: TGCGCCAGCTGGGGGACAATAAGGGGATCTACTAATGAGCAGTTCTTC.

The CDR3 sequence is CASSLEKGRGTDTQYF. The DNA for the CDR3 is TGCGCCAGCAGCTTGGAAAAGGGGCGGGGCACAGATACGCAGTATTTT. The V gene is TRBV5-1, the J gene TRBJ2-3; either TRBD1 or TRBD2 may supply D (5 bases each). From germline, CDR1 is SGHRS and CDR2 YFSETQ. This CDR3 is 16 amino acids long. The V and J ends lost 0 bases and 1 base respectively, with 12 bases between them.

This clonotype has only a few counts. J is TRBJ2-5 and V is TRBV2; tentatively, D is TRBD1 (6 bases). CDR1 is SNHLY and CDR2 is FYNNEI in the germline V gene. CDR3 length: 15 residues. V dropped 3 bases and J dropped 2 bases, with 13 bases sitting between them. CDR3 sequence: CASSDRDTSQETQYF. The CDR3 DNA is TGTGCCAGCAGTGACCGGGACACCAGTCAAGAGACCCAGTACTTC.

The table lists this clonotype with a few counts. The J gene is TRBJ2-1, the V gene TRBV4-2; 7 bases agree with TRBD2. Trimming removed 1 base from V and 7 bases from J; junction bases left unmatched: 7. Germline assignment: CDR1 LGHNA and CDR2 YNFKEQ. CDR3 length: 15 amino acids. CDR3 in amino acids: CASSQVRLAINEQFF. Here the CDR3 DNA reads TGTGCCAGCAGCCAAGTGAGACTAGCTATAAATGAGCAGTTCTTC.

The CDR3 DNA reads as TGCGCCAGCAGCCAAACGGGGGCTGTAGAGGCTTTCTTT. Its translation is CASSQTGAVEAFF. This chain links TRBV4-1 with TRBJ1-1; D may be TRBD1 (6 bases). Looked up from germline, CDR1 is MGHRA and CDR2 is YSYEKL. V lost 2 bases to trimming and J lost 11 bases, with 15 bases between them. This CDR3 is 13 amino acids long.

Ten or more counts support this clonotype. The CDR3 bases are TGTGCCAGCAGCTCCGAGGGGGGGCAGGGACAGCCCCAGCATTTT. It is translated as CASSSEGGQGQPQHF. The chain employs TRBV7-2 and TRBJ1-5, with D perhaps TRBD1 (6 bases). V was clipped by 4 bases and J by 7 bases, with 17 bases between them. This CDR3 has 15 amino acids. Germline CDR1 reads SGHTA; CDR2 reads FQGNSA.

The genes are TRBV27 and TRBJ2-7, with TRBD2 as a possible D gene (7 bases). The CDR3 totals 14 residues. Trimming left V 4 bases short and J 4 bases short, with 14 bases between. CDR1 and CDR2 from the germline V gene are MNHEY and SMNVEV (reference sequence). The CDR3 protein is CASSSSGRGYEQYF. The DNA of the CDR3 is TGTGCCAGCAGTTCCTCAGGGAGGGGGTACGAGCAGTACTTC.

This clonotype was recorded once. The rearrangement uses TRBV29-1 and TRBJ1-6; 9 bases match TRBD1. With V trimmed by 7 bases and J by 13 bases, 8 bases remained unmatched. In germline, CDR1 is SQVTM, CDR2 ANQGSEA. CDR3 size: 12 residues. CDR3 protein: CSAGQGTGPLHF. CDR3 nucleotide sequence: TGCAGCGCAGGACAGGGGACAGGGCCCCTCCACTTT.

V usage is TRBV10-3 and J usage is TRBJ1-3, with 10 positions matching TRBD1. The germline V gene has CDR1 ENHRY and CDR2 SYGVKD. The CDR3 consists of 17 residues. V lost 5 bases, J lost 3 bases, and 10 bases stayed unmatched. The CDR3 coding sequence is TGTGCCATCAGTTCGAGACAGGGGGCAATTGTTGGAAACACCATATATTTT. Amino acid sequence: CAISSRQGAIVGNTIYF.

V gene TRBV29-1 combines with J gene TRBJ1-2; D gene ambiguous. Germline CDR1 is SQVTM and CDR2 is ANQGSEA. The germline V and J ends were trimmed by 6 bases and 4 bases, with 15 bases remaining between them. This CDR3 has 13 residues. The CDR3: CSVSGEKGYGYTF. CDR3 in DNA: TGCAGCGTGAGTGGGGAAAAGGGCTATGGCTACACCTTC.

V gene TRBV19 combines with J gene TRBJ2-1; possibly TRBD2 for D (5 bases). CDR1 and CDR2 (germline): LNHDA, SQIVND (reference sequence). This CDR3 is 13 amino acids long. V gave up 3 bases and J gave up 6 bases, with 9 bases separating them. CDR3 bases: TGTGCCAGTAGTATGGCTAGCTTCAATGAGCAGTTCTTC. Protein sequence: CASSMASFNEQFF.